This T cell receptor (beta chain) stems from a study of blood T cells in healthy people across ages. A second PCR of about 6 to 11 cycles used a sample-barcoded 5' primer and a J-beta primer mix. Via MiXCR, TCRdb re-called the 5' RACE reads, giving one row per CDR3 protein. Among 1.5 million to 2 million distinct CDR3 sequences listed, 25% to 30% were seen once. This CDR3 region has 17 residues. The source of this sequence is a woman in her twenties or thirties in good health. Input material: blood. The chain is built from TRBV21-1 and TRBJ2-7; the table names TRBD2, a call not compared with the DNA. TRBV21-1 constitutes a pseudogene. CDR3 coding DNA: TGTGCCAGCAGCAAAGAGGTAGCGGGAGTCACCTACAATGAGCAGTACTTC. Translating gives CASSKEVAGVTYNEQYF.